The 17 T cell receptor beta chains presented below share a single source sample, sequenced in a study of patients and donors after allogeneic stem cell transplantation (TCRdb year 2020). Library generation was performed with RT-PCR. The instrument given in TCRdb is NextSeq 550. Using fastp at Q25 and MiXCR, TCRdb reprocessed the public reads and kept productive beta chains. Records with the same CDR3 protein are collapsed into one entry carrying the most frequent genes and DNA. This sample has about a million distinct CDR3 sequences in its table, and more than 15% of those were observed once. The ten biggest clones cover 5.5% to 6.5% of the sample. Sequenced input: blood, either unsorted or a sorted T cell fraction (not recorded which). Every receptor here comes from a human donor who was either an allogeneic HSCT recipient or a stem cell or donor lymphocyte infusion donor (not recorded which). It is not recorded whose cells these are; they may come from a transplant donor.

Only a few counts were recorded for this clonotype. The CDR3 DNA reads as TGCGCCAGCAGCCAATTTGGCTGGGACTATGGCTACACCTTC. Protein sequence: CASSQFGWDYGYTF. The rearrangement uses TRBV4-3 and TRBJ1-2; D gene uncertain. The CDR3 covers 14 residues. V lost 2 bases to trimming and J lost 3 bases, with 10 bases between them. The germline V gene encodes CDR1 LGHNA and CDR2 YSLEER.

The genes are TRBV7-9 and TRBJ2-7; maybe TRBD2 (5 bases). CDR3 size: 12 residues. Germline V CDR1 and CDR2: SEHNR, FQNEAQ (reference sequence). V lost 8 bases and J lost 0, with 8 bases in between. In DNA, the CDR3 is TGTGCCAGCGCCAGCGGCTCCTACGAGCAGTACTTC. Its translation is CASASGSYEQYF.

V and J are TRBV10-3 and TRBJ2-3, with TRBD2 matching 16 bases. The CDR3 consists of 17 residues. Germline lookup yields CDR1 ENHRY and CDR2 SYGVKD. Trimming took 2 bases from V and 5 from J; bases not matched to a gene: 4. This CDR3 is CAISEGTSGGARDTQYF. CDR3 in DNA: TGTGCCATCAGTGAGGGGACTAGCGGGGGGGCCAGAGATACGCAGTATTTT.

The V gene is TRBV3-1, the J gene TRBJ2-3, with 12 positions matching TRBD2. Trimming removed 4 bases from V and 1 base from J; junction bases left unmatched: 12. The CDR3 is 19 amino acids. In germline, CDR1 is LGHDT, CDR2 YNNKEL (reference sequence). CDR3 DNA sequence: TGTGCCAGCAGCCTAATAAGGAGACTAGCGGGAGACGGCACAGATACGCAGTATTTT. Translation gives CASSLIRRLAGDGTDTQYF.

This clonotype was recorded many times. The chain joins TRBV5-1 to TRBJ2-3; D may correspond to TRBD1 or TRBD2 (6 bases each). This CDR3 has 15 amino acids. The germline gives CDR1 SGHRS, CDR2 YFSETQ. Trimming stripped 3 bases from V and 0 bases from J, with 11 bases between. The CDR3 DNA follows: TGCGCCAGCAGCTCGGGGGACACTAGCACAGATACGCAGTATTTT. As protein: CASSSGDTSTDTQYF. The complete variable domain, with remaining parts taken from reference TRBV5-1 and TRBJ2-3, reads KAGVTQTPRYLIKTRGQQVTLSCSPISGHRSVSWYQQTPGQGLQFLFEYFSETQRNKGNFPGRFSGRQFSNSRSEMNVSTLELGDSALYLCASSSGDTSTDTQYFGPGTRLTVL.

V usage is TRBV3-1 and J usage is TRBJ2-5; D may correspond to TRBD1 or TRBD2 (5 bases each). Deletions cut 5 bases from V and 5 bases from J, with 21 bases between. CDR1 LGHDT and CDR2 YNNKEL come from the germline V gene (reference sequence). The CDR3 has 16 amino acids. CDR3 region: CASSYWTASWGETQYF. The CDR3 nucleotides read TGTGCCAGCAGCTACTGGACCGCAAGCTGGGGGGAGACCCAGTACTTC.

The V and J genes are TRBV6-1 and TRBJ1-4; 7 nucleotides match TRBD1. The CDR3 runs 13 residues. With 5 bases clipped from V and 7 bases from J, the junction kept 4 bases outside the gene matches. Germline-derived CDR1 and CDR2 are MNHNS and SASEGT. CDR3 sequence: CASSRQGSEKLFF. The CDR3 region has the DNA TGTGCCAGCAGTCGACAGGGATCTGAAAAACTGTTTTTT.

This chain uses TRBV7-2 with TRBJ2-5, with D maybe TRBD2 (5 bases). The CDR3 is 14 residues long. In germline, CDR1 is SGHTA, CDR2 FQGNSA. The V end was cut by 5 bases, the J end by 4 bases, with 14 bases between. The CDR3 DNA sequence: TGTGCCAGCAGCCGGAGCGGAGAGGGAGAGACCCAGTACTTC. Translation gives CASSRSGEGETQYF. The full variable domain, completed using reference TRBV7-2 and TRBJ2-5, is GAGVSQSPSNKVTEKGKDVELRCDPISGHTALYWYRQSLGQGLEFLIYFQGNSAPDKSGLPSDRFSAERTGGSVSTLTIQRTQQEDSAVYLCASSRSGEGETQYFGPGTRLLVL.

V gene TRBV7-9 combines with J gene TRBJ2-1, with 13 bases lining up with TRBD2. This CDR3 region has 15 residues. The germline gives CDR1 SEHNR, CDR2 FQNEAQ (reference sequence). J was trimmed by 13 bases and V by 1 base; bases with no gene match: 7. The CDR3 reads CASSLVLAGGPSQFF. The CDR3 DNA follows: TGTGCCAGCAGCTTAGTACTAGCGGGAGGGCCTAGTCAGTTCTTC.

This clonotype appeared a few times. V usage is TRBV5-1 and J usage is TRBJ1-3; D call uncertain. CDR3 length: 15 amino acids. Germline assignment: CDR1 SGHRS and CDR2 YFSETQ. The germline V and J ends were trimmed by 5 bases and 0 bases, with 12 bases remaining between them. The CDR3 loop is CASSHGESSGNTIYF. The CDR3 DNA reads TGCGCCAGCAGTCACGGCGAGAGCTCTGGAAACACCATATATTTT.

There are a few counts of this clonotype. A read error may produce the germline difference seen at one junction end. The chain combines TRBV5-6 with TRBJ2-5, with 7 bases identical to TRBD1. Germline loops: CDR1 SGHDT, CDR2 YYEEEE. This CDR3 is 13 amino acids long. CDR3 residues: CASSLGGQGTQYF. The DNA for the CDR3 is TGTGCCAGCAGCTTAGGGGGCCAAGGGACCCAGTACTTC.

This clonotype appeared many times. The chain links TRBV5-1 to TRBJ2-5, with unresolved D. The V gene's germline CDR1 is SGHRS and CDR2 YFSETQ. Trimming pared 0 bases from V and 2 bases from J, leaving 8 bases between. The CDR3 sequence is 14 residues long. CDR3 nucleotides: TGCGCCAGCAGCTTGGGGAGCCTACAAGAGACCCAGTACTTC. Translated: CASSLGSLQETQYF. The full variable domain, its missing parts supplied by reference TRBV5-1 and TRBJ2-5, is KAGVTQTPRYLIKTRGQQVTLSCSPISGHRSVSWYQQTPGQGLQFLFEYFSETQRNKGNFPGRFSGRQFSNSRSEMNVSTLELGDSALYLCASSLGSLQETQYFGPGTRLLVL.

The CDR3 DNA reads TGTGCCAGTGCTGTGGACAGGGCGACGGGGGAGCAGTACTTC. The encoded protein is CASAVDRATGEQYF. The chain joins TRBV6-1 to TRBJ2-7, with 8 bases aligning to TRBD1. CDR3 length: 14 amino acids. The ends lost 9 bases at V and 7 bases at J; junction bases unmatched: 14. Germline CDR1 MNHNS, CDR2 SASEGT.

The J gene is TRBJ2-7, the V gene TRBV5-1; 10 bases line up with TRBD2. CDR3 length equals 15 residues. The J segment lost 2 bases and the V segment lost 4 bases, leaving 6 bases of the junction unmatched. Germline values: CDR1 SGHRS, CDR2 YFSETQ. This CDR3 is CASSAGLAKTYEQYF. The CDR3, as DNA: TGCGCCAGCAGCGCGGGACTAGCGAAGACCTACGAGCAGTACTTC.

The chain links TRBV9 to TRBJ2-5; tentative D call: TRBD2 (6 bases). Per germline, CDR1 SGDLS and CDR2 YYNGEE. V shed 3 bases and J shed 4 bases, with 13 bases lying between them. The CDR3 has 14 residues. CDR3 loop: CASSAPVGGETQYF. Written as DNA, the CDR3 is TGTGCCAGCAGCGCACCGGTGGGGGGAGAGACCCAGTACTTC.

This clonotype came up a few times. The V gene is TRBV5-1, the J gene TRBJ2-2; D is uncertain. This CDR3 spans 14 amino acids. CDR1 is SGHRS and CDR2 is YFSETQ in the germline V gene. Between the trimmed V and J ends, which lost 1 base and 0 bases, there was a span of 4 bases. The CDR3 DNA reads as TGCGCCAGCAGCTTGAGTACGAACACCGGGGAGCTGTTTTTT. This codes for CASSLSTNTGELFF.

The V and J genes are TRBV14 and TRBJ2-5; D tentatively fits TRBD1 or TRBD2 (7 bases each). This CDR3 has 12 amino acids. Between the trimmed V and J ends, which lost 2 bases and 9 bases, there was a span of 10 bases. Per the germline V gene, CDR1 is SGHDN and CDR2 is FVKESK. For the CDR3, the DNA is TGTGCCAGCAGCCAACCAGGGGGGGCCCAGTACTTC. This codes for CASSQPGGAQYF.